What follows are 21 T cell receptor beta chains derived from one specimen sequenced in a study of identical twins. TCRdb reprocessed the 5' RACE reads with MiXCR, giving one entry per CDR3 protein. This sample has 600,000 to 850,000 distinct CDR3 sequences, with around a sixth found just once. This same sample was also part of a study on T cells expressing NK-cell markers.

Sequencing used PBMCs. The receptor set was obtained from a woman under 30 in good health.

The chain joins TRBV20-1 to TRBJ2-1, with a possible D match to TRBD2 (6 bases). The CDR3 has 16 amino acids. The V end was cut by 1 base, the J end by 3 bases, with 16 bases between. Germline CDR1 reads DFQATT; CDR2 reads SNEGSKA (reference sequence). CDR3 nucleotides: TGCAGTGCTAGAGGCCCGGGACTGGGCGTCTACAATGAGCAGTTCTTC. Translated, it gives CSARGPGLGVYNEQFF.

V gene TRBV20-1 combines with J gene TRBJ2-3, with TRBD2 matching 10 bases. The CDR3 has 17 amino acids. V was pared by 2 bases and J by 0 bases, with 8 bases of the junction left unmatched. Germline CDR1 DFQATT, CDR2 SNEGSKA (reference sequence). The CDR3 nucleotides are TGCAGTGCTAGAAGTCGGTGGACTAGCGGTAGCACAGATACGCAGTATTTT. It yields the protein CSARSRWTSGSTDTQYF.

This chain uses TRBV24-1 with TRBJ2-3; D is perhaps TRBD2 (5 bases). Germline lookup yields CDR1 KGHDR and CDR2 SFDVKD. There are 16 residues in the CDR3. V was pared by 3 bases and J by 0 bases, with 12 bases between. The CDR3 nucleotides read TGTGCCACCAGTGATGTTCGGCTAGCTAGCACAGATACGCAGTATTTT. Residues: CATSDVRLASTDTQYF.

This clonotype was counted between two and nine times. The rearrangement links TRBV6-5 to TRBJ2-1; a possible D gene is TRBD2 (6 bases). V gave up 2 bases and J gave up 3 bases, with 14 bases separating them. Looked up from germline, CDR1 is MNHEY and CDR2 is SVGAGI. The CDR3 is made up of 16 amino acids. The CDR3 loop reads CASSYGWGEYYNEQFF. The CDR3, as DNA: TGTGCCAGCAGTTACGGTTGGGGGGAATACTACAATGAGCAGTTCTTC.

V and J are TRBV7-1 and TRBJ2-5; 11 bases fit TRBD2. TRBV7-1 belongs to the ORF category, with a function that is uncertain. V dropped 5 bases and J dropped 4; count of bases not matched to a gene: 21. The CDR3 length is 20 residues. DNA for the CDR3: TGTGCCAGCAGCACGCCCGGGACTAGCGGTAGCGGGATAGGAGGAGAGACCCAGTACTTC. It is translated as CASSTPGTSGSGIGGETQYF.

A few counts support this clonotype. J is TRBJ2-1 and V is TRBV11-2, with TRBD1 matching over 9 bases. V lost 4 bases to trimming and J lost 8 bases; unmatched junction nucleotides: 9. Germline CDR1 SGHAT, CDR2 FQNNGV. This CDR3 comprises 15 residues. This chain's CDR3 is CASSYQRDRVDEQFF. The CDR3 bases are TGTGCCAGCAGCTACCAGAGGGACAGGGTTGATGAGCAGTTCTTC.

This clonotype was observed many times. At one of its ends the junction is not consistent with the germline gene, which may arise from a read error. The V call is TRBV7-2, the J call TRBJ2-1; D may be TRBD1 or TRBD2 (5 bases each). The CDR3 is 14 residues long. Germline V CDR1 and CDR2: SGHTA, FQGNSA. The CDR3 loop is CASSLGGGYNEQFF. The CDR3 DNA reads as TGCGCCAGCAGCTTGGGTGGGGGTTACAATGAGCAGTTCTTC.

The chain employs TRBV5-1 and TRBJ2-1, with TRBD2 as a possible D gene (6 bases). Germline assignment: CDR1 SGHRS and CDR2 YFSETQ. The CDR3 spans 17 residues. Trimming pared 0 bases from V and 1 base from J, leaving 14 bases between. The CDR3, as DNA: TGCGCCAGCAGCTTGGCTGCCGGGACTCCATCCTACAATGAGCAGTTCTTC. This codes for CASSLAAGTPSYNEQFF.

Only one count was recorded for this clonotype. The chain carries TRBV7-8 and TRBJ2-7; TRBD1 aligns across 9 bases. V lost 5 bases, J lost 4 bases, and 6 bases stayed unmatched. Germline V gene sequence: CDR1 SGHVS, CDR2 FQNEAQ. This CDR3 comprises 14 residues. The CDR3 loop reads CASSHTGGEYEQYF. CDR3 sequence (DNA): TGTGCCAGCAGCCATACAGGGGGCGAATACGAGCAGTACTTC. Using reference TRBV7-8 and TRBJ2-7 for the parts outside the CDR3, the full variable domain is GAGVSQSPRYKVAKRGQDVALRCDPISGHVSLFWYQQALGQGPEFLTYFQNEAQLDKSGLPSDRFFAERPEGSVSTLKIQRTQQEDSAVYLCASSHTGGEYEQYFGPGTRLTVT.

This clonotype has just a few counts. CDR3 residues: CSASGGQSSSYNEQFF. The CDR3 DNA sequence: TGCAGTGCTAGCGGGGGGCAGTCAAGCTCCTACAATGAGCAGTTCTTC. The chain has TRBV20-1 and TRBJ2-1; TRBD2 is a possible D gene (7 bases). Germline V gene lookup returns CDR1 DFQATT and CDR2 SNEGSKA (reference sequence). V lost 3 bases to trimming and J lost 0 bases, with 15 bases between them. This CDR3 spans 16 amino acids.

This clonotype was observed a few times. The rearrangement uses TRBV2 and TRBJ2-3, with 9 positions matching TRBD1. The CDR3 loop spans 15 amino acids. V shed 5 bases and J 3 bases; nucleotides not matched to a gene: 6. CDR1 and CDR2 from the germline V gene are SNHLY and FYNNEI. The CDR3 reads CASSLDRGMTDTQYF. CDR3 in DNA: TGTGCCAGCAGTCTGGACAGGGGCATGACAGATACGCAGTATTTT. Full variable domain (outside the CDR3, taken from reference TRBV2 and TRBJ2-3): EPEVTQTPSHQVTQMGQEVILRCVPISNHLYFYWYRQILGQKVEFLVSFYNNEISEKSEIFDDQFSVERPDGSNFTLKIRSTKLEDSAMYFCASSLDRGMTDTQYFGPGTRLTVL.

The chain joins TRBV5-1 to TRBJ2-1; TRBD2 matches at 10 bases. The V gene end was trimmed by 4 bases and the J gene end by 5 bases; junction bases not matched to a gene: 6. The CDR3 runs to 15 residues. Germline-derived CDR1 and CDR2 are SGHRS and YFSETQ. The CDR3 region has the DNA TGCGCCAGCAGCCTAGGGACTAGCGATCACAATGAGCAGTTCTTC. Protein sequence: CASSLGTSDHNEQFF.

This clonotype was seen only a few times. The chain joins TRBV20-1 to TRBJ2-5, with 10 positions matching TRBD2. There are 14 residues in the CDR3. J lost 5 bases, V lost 5 bases, and 8 bases had no gene match. The germline V gene encodes CDR1 DFQATT and CDR2 SNEGSKA (reference sequence). The DNA for the CDR3 is TGCAGTGCTTCTCCAGCGGGGGGGCGGGAGACCCAGTACTTC. Amino acids: CSASPAGGRETQYF.

This clonotype was detected ten times or more. A junction end diverges from the germline sequence, so it may reflect a read error. The chain combines TRBV5-1 with TRBJ1-4; 7 nucleotides agree with TRBD1. The germline V gene has CDR1 SGHRS and CDR2 YFSETQ. The CDR3 loop spans 14 amino acids. CDR3 bases: TGCGCCAGCAGCAGCGGGACAGCTAAAGAAAAACTGTTTTTT. Protein product: CASSSGTAKEKLFF.

This clonotype has a handful of counts. The chain combines TRBV6-6 with TRBJ2-4; a weak D match, TRBD2 (5 bases). The CDR3 spans 12 residues. V was clipped by 5 bases and J by 6 bases, with 8 bases between them. Germline V gene lookup returns CDR1 MNHNY and CDR2 SVGAGI (reference sequence). CDR3 amino acids: CASSGEPNIQYF. The CDR3 coding sequence is TGTGCCAGCAGTGGGGAGCCAAACATTCAGTACTTC.

This rearrangement joins TRBV2 to TRBJ2-2; the D gene is possibly TRBD2 (7 bases). Germline CDR1 SNHLY, CDR2 FYNNEI. CDR3 length: 17 residues. Trimming took off 4 bases at V and 0 bases at J, with 15 bases between the two ends. The CDR3 nucleotides read TGTGCCAGCAGTGCTAGGGGGGGGGGCCCGAACACCGGGGAGCTGTTTTTT. Its translation: CASSARGGGPNTGELFF. Full variable domain (outside the CDR3, taken from reference TRBV2 and TRBJ2-2): EPEVTQTPSHQVTQMGQEVILRCVPISNHLYFYWYRQILGQKVEFLVSFYNNEISEKSEIFDDQFSVERPDGSNFTLKIRSTKLEDSAMYFCASSARGGGPNTGELFFGEGSRLTVL.

This clonotype has just one count. CDR3 nucleotides: TGTGCTAGTGGCGGGGGCGCTGCTCAAGATACGCAGTATTTT. It codes for CASGGGAAQDTQYF. This chain uses TRBV12-5 with TRBJ2-3; D tentatively fits TRBD1 or TRBD2 (6 bases each). The CDR3 is made up of 14 amino acids. With 6 bases removed from V and 5 bases from J, the gap between germline ends came to 15 bases. The germline gives CDR1 LGHNT, CDR2 FRNRAP.

In its sample, this clonotype was seen once. The V call is TRBV12-3 or TRBV12-4, the J call TRBJ2-2; 13 bases are a match to TRBD2. The CDR3 length is 15 residues. V lost 6 bases and J lost 6; bases outside the gene matches: 4. As DNA, the CDR3 is TGTGCCAGCAGCCCACTAGCGGGAGGGCCCGGGGAGCTGTTTTTT. It specifies CASSPLAGGPGELFF.

This clonotype was recorded a few times. This sequence joins TRBV20-1 and TRBJ2-1, with 12 nucleotides matching TRBD2. Unmatched junction bases numbered 12, after V lost 3 bases and J lost 6 bases. In germline, CDR1 is DFQATT, CDR2 SNEGSKA (reference sequence). The CDR3 consists of 17 residues. The CDR3, as DNA: TGCAGTGCTAGGGCTAGCGGGAGGGCCTTAATATTCAATGAGCAGTTCTTC. Translated, it gives CSARASGRALIFNEQFF.

This clonotype has a handful of counts. J is TRBJ2-5 and V is TRBV5-1, with 8 positions matching TRBD2. Germline lookup yields CDR1 SGHRS and CDR2 YFSETQ. CDR3 length: 17 residues. The V gene end was trimmed by 0 bases and the J gene end by 5 bases; junction bases not matched to a gene: 12. CDR3: CASSLGVAGGLSETQYF. CDR3 DNA sequence: TGCGCCAGCAGCTTGGGAGTGGCGGGAGGACTGAGTGAGACCCAGTACTTC.

This chain joins TRBV18 and TRBJ2-2, with D possibly being TRBD2 (6 bases). V shed 5 bases and J shed 5 bases, with 15 bases lying between them. From germline, CDR1 is KGHSH and CDR2 LQKENI. The CDR3 has 15 residues. CDR3 protein: CASSTSGDYTGELFF. The CDR3 nucleotides read TGTGCCAGCTCAACGTCGGGAGATTATACCGGGGAGCTGTTTTTT.